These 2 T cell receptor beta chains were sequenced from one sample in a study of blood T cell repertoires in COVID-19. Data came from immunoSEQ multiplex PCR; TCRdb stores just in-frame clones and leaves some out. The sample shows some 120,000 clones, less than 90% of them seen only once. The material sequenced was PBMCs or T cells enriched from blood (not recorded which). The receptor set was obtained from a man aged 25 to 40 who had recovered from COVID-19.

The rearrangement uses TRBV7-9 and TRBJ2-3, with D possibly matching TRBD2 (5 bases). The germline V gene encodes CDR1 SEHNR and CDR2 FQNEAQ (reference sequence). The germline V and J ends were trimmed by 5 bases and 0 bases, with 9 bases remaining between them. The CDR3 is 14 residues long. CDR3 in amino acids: CASSPRGSTDTQYF. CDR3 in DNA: TGTGCCAGCAGCCCTCGGGGAAGCACAGATACGCAGTATTTT.

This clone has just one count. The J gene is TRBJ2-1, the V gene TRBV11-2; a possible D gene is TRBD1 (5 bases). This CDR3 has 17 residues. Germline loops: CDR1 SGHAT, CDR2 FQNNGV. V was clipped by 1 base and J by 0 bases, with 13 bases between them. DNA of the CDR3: TGTGCCAGCAGCTTAGCCTTGCGACAGAGCTCCTACAATGAGCAGTTCTTC. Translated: CASSLALRQSSYNEQFF.